This section outlines one T cell receptor (beta chain) sequence together with its context. This sample is part of a study of shared clonotypes between healthy human individuals. CD45RA+ naive and CD45RA-negative memory subsets were separated from CD4+ cells. Deep-level settings were used for running the assay. Each replicate PCR on the sorted subsets used about 220 ng DNA (roughly 30,000 T cell genomes). The repertoire was sequenced with immunoSEQ multiplex PCR; TCRdb's copy has only in-frame clones and lacks some. The sample lists some 2,100,000 clones, approximately 96% occurring once. The V and J ends lost 5 bases and 2 bases respectively, with 16 bases between them. The CDR3 extends over 15 amino acids. CDR1 and CDR2 (germline): SGHAT, FQNNGV.

The source material was naive CD4+ T cells sorted from blood. Subset indicated: CD45RA+ positively selected. The chain carries TRBV11-2 and TRBJ2-7, with D tentatively TRBD2 (6 bases). The sequence derives from a man aged 18 to 29 in good health. CDR3 bases: TGTGCCAGCAGCCCCCGGGAGCGGAAGGCCTACGAGCAGTACTTC. It codes for CASSPRERKAYEQYF.